One sample yielded the 20 T cell receptor beta chains listed below, sequenced in a study of regulatory dendritic cells for organ transplantation. The assay was immunoSEQ multiplex PCR, and TCRdb's table has in-frame clones only and misses some. The repertoire consists of roughly 5,200 clones, with under 75% occurring once and the leading ten covering roughly 11%. The material sequenced was memory CD8+ T cells from blood. Subset here: CD45RO+ memory T cells. Receptor source: a human donor in good health.

The rearrangement links TRBV19 to TRBJ2-2; 10 bases line up with TRBD2. This CDR3 contains 16 residues. V dropped 3 bases and J dropped 1; count of bases not matched to a gene: 2. CDR1 and CDR2 from the germline V gene are LNHDA and SQIVND (reference sequence). CDR3 sequence (DNA): TGTGCCAGTAGTATCGCTAGCGGGGGGAACACCGGGGAGCTGTTTTTT. It encodes CASSIASGGNTGELFF.

The chain is built from TRBV6-5 and TRBJ1-6, with 7 bases lining up with TRBD1. Germline assignment: CDR1 MNHEY and CDR2 SVGAGI. The V gene end was trimmed by 5 bases and the J gene end by 10 bases; junction bases not matched to a gene: 11. This CDR3 comprises 15 residues. The CDR3 is CASSPDRYSVSPLHF. The CDR3 coding sequence is TGTGCCAGCAGTCCGGACAGGTATTCGGTGTCACCCCTCCACTTT.

J is TRBJ2-7 and V is TRBV5-6; possibly TRBD1 for D (5 bases). The CDR3 runs to 13 residues. V lost 4 bases, J lost 5 bases, and 13 bases lay in between. Germline V gene lookup returns CDR1 SGHDT and CDR2 YYEEEE. CDR3 region: CASSPRGWNEQYF. CDR3 coding DNA: TGTGCCAGCAGCCCTAGGGGCTGGAACGAGCAGTACTTC. Variable domain in full (rest from reference TRBV5-6 and TRBJ2-7): DAGVTQSPTHLIKTRGQQVTLRCSPKSGHDTVSWYQQALGQGPQFIFQYYEEEERQRGNFPDRFSGHQFPNYSSELNVNALLLGDSALYLCASSPRGWNEQYFGPGTRLTVT.

This clone was observed a single time. The CDR3 region has the DNA TGCGCCAGCAGCCAAGGGGGGGGCGAGCAGTTCTTC. Protein: CASSQGGGEQFF. V and J are TRBV4-1 and TRBJ2-1, with D perhaps matching TRBD2 (7 bases). CDR3 length: 12 amino acids. Trimming stripped 1 base from V and 10 bases from J, with 8 bases between. The germline V gene has CDR1 MGHRA and CDR2 YSYEKL.

This clone is deemed medium-sized (0.01 to 0.1%). This chain connects TRBV6-1 to TRBJ1-1; TRBD1 agrees at 9 bases. This CDR3 is built from 16 residues. The ends lost 2 bases at V and 6 bases at J; junction bases unmatched: 10. The germline CDR1 and CDR2 sequences are MNHNS and SASEGT. CDR3 DNA sequence: TGTGCCAGCAGTGAAAAAGGACAGGGGTACAACGCTGAAGCTTTCTTT. Its translation: CASSEKGQGYNAEAFF.

V is TRBV6-5 and J is TRBJ1-1; D unresolved. The CDR3 runs to 13 residues. Trimming took off 0 bases at V and 6 bases at J, with 8 bases between the two ends. Germline-derived CDR1 and CDR2 are MNHEY and SVGAGI. CDR3 loop: CASSYSTGSEAFF. The CDR3, as DNA: TGTGCCAGCAGTTACTCGACGGGGTCTGAAGCTTTCTTT.

This chain connects TRBV27 to TRBJ2-7; D possibly corresponds to TRBD1 (5 bases). V lost 4 bases to trimming and J lost 2 bases, with 6 bases between them. In germline, CDR1 is MNHEY, CDR2 SMNVEV (reference sequence). The CDR3 covers 12 residues. In DNA, the CDR3 is TGTGCCAGCAGTTCAGGGACCTACGAGCAGTACTTC. This translates into CASSSGTYEQYF.

This chain connects TRBV5-1 to TRBJ1-1; 7 nucleotides match TRBD1. CDR1 and CDR2 (germline): SGHRS, YFSETQ. The CDR3 totals 13 residues. V dropped 6 bases and J dropped 4; count of bases not matched to a gene: 6. CDR3 amino acids: CASTRTGSTEAFF. CDR3 coding DNA: TGCGCCAGCACCAGGACAGGTTCCACTGAAGCTTTCTTT.

This clone was recorded a few times. The genes are TRBV19 and TRBJ2-5; the D gene is possibly TRBD2 (5 bases). The ends were cut back, 4 bases at V and 4 bases at J, with 16 bases in the middle. Germline V gene sequence: CDR1 LNHDA, CDR2 SQIVND (reference sequence). The CDR3 is 15 residues long. The CDR3 is CASSNSGGRRETQYF. CDR3 in DNA: TGTGCCAGTAGTAATTCAGGAGGAAGAAGAGAGACCCAGTACTTC.

J is TRBJ2-2 and V is TRBV4-2; D call uncertain. The CDR3 is 14 amino acids. The germline V and J ends were trimmed by 5 bases and 2 bases, with 9 bases remaining between them. Germline CDR1 LGHNA, CDR2 YNFKEQ. The CDR3: CASSVTSNTGELFF. The CDR3 region has the DNA TGTGCCAGCAGCGTTACAAGTAACACCGGGGAGCTGTTTTTT.

This clone was seen only a few times. The V and J genes are TRBV10-1 and TRBJ1-6; maybe TRBD1 (6 bases). The CDR3 length is 10 residues. Germline V CDR1 and CDR2: WNHNN, SYGVQD (reference sequence). The V gene lost 10 bases and the J gene lost 12 bases, with 10 bases spanning the gap. For the CDR3, the DNA is TGCGCCAACAGGGCTTTACCCCTCCACTTT. Amino acids: CANRALPLHF.

The V call is TRBV15, the J call TRBJ1-1, with 7 bases lining up with TRBD1. Germline V gives CDR1 LNHNV, CDR2 YYDKDF (reference sequence). The junction had 6 bases not matched to a gene; V was cut back by 2 bases and J by 3 bases. The CDR3 has 15 amino acids. CDR3 DNA sequence: TGTGCCACCAGCAGACACAAAGACAGGGACACTGAAGCTTTCTTT. Protein: CATSRHKDRDTEAFF.

The chain has TRBV21-1 and TRBJ1-3; TRBD1 is taken as the D call from the table, unchecked against the DNA. TRBV21-1 constitutes a pseudogene. This CDR3 spans 18 amino acids. The chain's CDR3 is CASSKDDQGHHSGNTIYF. CDR3 in DNA: TGTGCCAGCAGCAAAGACGATCAGGGACACCACTCTGGAAACACCATATATTTT.

This clone has a handful of counts. The gene calls are TRBV27 and TRBJ1-4; no definite D call. CDR3 size: 16 residues. V lost 1 base and J lost 0, with 9 bases in between. Per germline, CDR1 MNHEY and CDR2 SMNVEV (reference sequence). DNA of the CDR3: TGTGCCAGCAGTTTATTCTCGCGCGCAACTAATGAAAAACTGTTTTTT. It translates to CASSLFSRATNEKLFF.

The V and J genes are TRBV27 and TRBJ2-7; TRBD2 matches 12 bases. V was clipped by 7 bases and J by 6 bases; unmatched bases: 10. This CDR3 contains 15 residues. Germline CDR1 is MNHEY and CDR2 is SMNVEV (reference sequence). Here the CDR3 reads CASTLLTSGGGEQYF. The CDR3 DNA is TGTGCCAGCACCCTTCTGACTAGCGGGGGAGGCGAGCAGTACTTC.

The table lists this clone with a count of one. The chain links TRBV15 to TRBJ1-4, with TRBD1 matching 9 bases. This CDR3 is 18 amino acids long. V shed 7 bases, J shed 10 bases, and the junction held 22 bases outside the gene matches. Germline V gives CDR1 LNHNV, CDR2 YYDKDF (reference sequence). The CDR3 protein is CATTRGTGWVRGRVKLFF. Written as DNA, the CDR3 is TGTGCCACCACCCGGGGGACAGGGTGGGTCAGAGGCAGGGTAAAACTGTTTTTT.

V is TRBV7-8 and J is TRBJ1-3; D perhaps matches TRBD1 (5 bases). Germline lookup yields CDR1 SGHVS and CDR2 FQNEAQ. Trimming left V 6 bases short and J 2 bases short, with 14 bases between. This CDR3 comprises 15 residues. This chain's CDR3 is CASRGSGSAGNTIYF. The CDR3 DNA sequence: TGTGCCAGCAGAGGCTCAGGGTCCGCTGGAAACACCATATATTTT.

The chain uses TRBV13 and TRBJ2-3; TRBD2 aligns across 16 bases. CDR1 PRHDT and CDR2 FYEKMQ come from the germline V gene (reference sequence). Trimming cost V 4 bases and J 4 bases; bases outside gene matches: 14. The CDR3 length is 20 residues. The CDR3 nucleotides are TGTGCCAGCAGCTCAACCCTGGGGACTAGCGGGGGGGCAAGCCCAGATACGCAGTATTTT. This gives the protein CASSSTLGTSGGASPDTQYF.

In this sample, this clone turned up a few times. This chain uses TRBV4-1 with TRBJ1-5, with 10 bases aligning to TRBD1. V trimming: 4 bases; J trimming: 0 bases; junction bases outside the gene matches: 9. CDR3 size: 18 residues. Germline V gives CDR1 MGHRA, CDR2 YSYEKL. This CDR3 reads CASSPGTGEGASNQPQHF. The CDR3 DNA reads TGCGCCAGCAGCCCGGGGACAGGGGAAGGGGCTAGCAATCAGCCCCAGCATTTT.

The gene calls are TRBV5-6 and TRBJ2-2; 8 bases are a match to TRBD1. Germline CDR1 and CDR2: SGHDT and YYEEEE. The CDR3 spans 15 residues. V lost 4 bases, J lost 5 bases, and 7 bases stayed unmatched. The CDR3 bases are TGTGCCAGCAGCCTGGGACAGGTCGATACCGGGGAGCTGTTTTTT. Protein product: CASSLGQVDTGELFF.